This T cell receptor beta chain was obtained from a study of blood T cell repertoires in COVID-19. V was clipped by 5 bases and J by 1 base, with 20 bases between them. The germline gives CDR1 SGHVS, CDR2 FQNEAQ. The CDR3 loop spans 17 amino acids. The protocol was immunoSEQ multiplex PCR, while the TCRdb copy is restricted to in-frame clones and leaves out a portion. The table has approximately 260,000 clones, around 91% seen once. This clone came up once. Sequencing was performed on peripheral blood. The TCR comes from a woman aged 60-75 years with COVID-19, enrolled during active disease. The rearrangement links TRBV7-8 to TRBJ2-5, with D tentatively TRBD2 (5 bases). The CDR3 spells CASSHRPNPDSQETQYF. The DNA for the CDR3 is TGTGCCAGCAGCCACCGTCCTAATCCGGACTCCCAAGAGACCCAGTACTTC. Variable domain in full (rest from reference TRBV7-8 and TRBJ2-5): GAGVSQSPRYKVAKRGQDVALRCDPISGHVSLFWYQQALGQGPEFLTYFQNEAQLDKSGLPSDRFFAERPEGSVSTLKIQRTQQEDSAVYLCASSHRPNPDSQETQYFGPGTRLLVL.